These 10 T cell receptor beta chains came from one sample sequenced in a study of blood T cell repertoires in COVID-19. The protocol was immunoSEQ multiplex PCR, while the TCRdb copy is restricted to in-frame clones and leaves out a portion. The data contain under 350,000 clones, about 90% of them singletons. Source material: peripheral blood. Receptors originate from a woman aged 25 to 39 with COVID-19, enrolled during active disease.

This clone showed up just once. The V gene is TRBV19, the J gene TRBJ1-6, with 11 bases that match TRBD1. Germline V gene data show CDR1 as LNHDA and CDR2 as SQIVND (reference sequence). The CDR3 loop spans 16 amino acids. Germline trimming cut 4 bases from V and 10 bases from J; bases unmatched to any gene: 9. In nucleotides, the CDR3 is TGTGCCAGTAGTACCCTGGGACAGGGGGTATGGTCACCCCTCCACTTT. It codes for CASSTLGQGVWSPLHF.

CDR3 sequence: CASSSSAGTGELFF. Here the CDR3 DNA reads TGTGCCAGCAGCTCGTCAGCGGGGACCGGGGAGCTGTTTTTT. The chain combines TRBV7-3 with TRBJ2-2; TRBD2 matches 7 bases. The CDR3 length is 14 residues. Germline CDR1 reads SGHTA; CDR2 reads FQGTGA. V was clipped by 4 bases and J by 5 bases; unmatched bases: 4.

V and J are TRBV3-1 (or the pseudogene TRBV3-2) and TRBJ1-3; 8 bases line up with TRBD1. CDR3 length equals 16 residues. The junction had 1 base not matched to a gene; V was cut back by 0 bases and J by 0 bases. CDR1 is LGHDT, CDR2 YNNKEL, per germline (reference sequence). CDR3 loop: CASSQEGTGSGNTIYF. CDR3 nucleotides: TGTGCCAGCAGCCAAGAGGGGACAGGCTCTGGAAACACCATATATTTT.

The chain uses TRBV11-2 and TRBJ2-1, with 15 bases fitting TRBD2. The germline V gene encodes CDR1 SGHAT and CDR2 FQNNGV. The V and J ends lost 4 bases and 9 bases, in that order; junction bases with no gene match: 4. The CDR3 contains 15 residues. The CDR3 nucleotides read TGTGCCAGCAGCTCAGGACTAGCGGGGGGGACTGAGCAGTTCTTC. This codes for CASSSGLAGGTEQFF. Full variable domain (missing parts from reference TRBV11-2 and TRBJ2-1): EAGVAQSPRYKIIEKRQSVAFWCNPISGHATLYWYQQILGQGPKLLIQFQNNGVVDDSQLPKDRFSAERLKGVDSTLKIQPAKLEDSAVYLCASSSGLAGGTEQFFGPGTRLTVL.

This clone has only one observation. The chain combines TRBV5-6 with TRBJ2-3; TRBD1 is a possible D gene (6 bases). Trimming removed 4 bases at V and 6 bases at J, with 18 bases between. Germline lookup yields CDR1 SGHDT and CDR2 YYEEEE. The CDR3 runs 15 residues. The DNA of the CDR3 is TGTGCCAGCAGCCCGAACAGGGTGCGGTGGGATACGCAGTATTTT. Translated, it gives CASSPNRVRWDTQYF.

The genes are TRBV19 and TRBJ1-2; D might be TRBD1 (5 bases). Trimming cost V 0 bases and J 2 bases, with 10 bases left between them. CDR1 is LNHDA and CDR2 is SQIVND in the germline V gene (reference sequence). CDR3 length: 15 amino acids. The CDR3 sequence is CASSIDGRANYGYTF. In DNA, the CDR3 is TGTGCCAGTAGTATAGACGGCAGGGCGAACTATGGCTACACCTTC.

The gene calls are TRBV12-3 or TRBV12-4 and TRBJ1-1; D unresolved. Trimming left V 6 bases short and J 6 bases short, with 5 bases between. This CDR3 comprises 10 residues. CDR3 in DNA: TGTGCCAGCAGCGAGGCTGAAGCTTTCTTT. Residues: CASSEAEAFF.

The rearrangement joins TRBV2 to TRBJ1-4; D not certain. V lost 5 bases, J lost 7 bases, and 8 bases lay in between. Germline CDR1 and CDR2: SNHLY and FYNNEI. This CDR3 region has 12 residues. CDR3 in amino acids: CASSLEGEKLFF. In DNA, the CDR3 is TGTGCCAGCAGTCTCGAGGGTGAAAAACTGTTTTTT.

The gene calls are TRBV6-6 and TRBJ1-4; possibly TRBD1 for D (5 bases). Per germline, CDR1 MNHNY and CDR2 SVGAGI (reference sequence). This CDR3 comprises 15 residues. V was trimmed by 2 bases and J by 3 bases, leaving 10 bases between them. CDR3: CASSYGGGANEKLFF. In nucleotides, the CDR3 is TGTGCCAGCAGTTACGGCGGGGGGGCTAATGAAAAACTGTTTTTT.

The CDR3 DNA reads TGTGCCAGCAGTTTTTTGTTCGATGGCTACACCTTC. Translation gives CASSFLFDGYTF. The chain links TRBV12-3 or TRBV12-4 to TRBJ1-2; D remains ambiguous. V gave up 3 bases and J gave up 6 bases, with 8 bases separating them. The CDR3 extends over 12 amino acids.